Listed here are 20 T cell receptor beta chains from one sample, sequenced in a study of blood T cell repertoires in COVID-19. TCRdb's copy holds only in-frame clones and misses some; the assay was immunoSEQ multiplex PCR. The table shows under 100,000 clones, with around 87% occurring only once. Specimen: peripheral blood. The receptors come from a human donor in a cohort sampled during active COVID-19.

V is TRBV30 and J is TRBJ1-3; 7 bases align to TRBD1. The CDR3 runs to 14 residues. Germline trimming cut 5 bases from V and 3 bases from J; bases unmatched to any gene: 7. CDR1 and CDR2 (germline): GTSNPN, SVGIG (reference sequence). DNA for the CDR3: TGTGCCTGGGATAGACAGGGCTATGGAAACACCATATATTTT. Encoded protein: CAWDRQGYGNTIYF.

This rearrangement joins TRBV20-1 to TRBJ1-1, with a tentative D call TRBD1 (5 bases). Germline V CDR1 and CDR2: DFQATT, SNEGSKA (reference sequence). The CDR3 is 11 residues long. The V and J ends lost 6 bases and 6 bases respectively, with 11 bases between them. The CDR3 sequence: CSAWGWAEAFF. CDR3 bases: TGCAGTGCCTGGGGCTGGGCTGAAGCTTTCTTT.

V and J are TRBV4-1 and TRBJ1-2; perhaps TRBD1 as D (5 bases). With 1 base removed from V and 4 bases from J, the gap between germline ends came to 16 bases. This CDR3 spans 16 amino acids. Germline V gene lookup returns CDR1 MGHRA and CDR2 YSYEKL. The CDR3 sequence: CASSQVGGRRLYGYTF. The CDR3 DNA reads as TGCGCCAGCAGCCAAGTGGGGGGTAGAAGACTCTATGGCTACACCTTC.

This chain uses TRBV7-3 with TRBJ2-7, with 8 bases lining up with TRBD1. Germline V lookup: CDR1 SGHTA, CDR2 FQGTGA. Trimming took 2 bases from V and 5 from J; bases not matched to a gene: 5. This CDR3 is built from 14 residues. The CDR3 DNA sequence: TGTGCCAGCAGCTTACAGGGGGCGGGTCACGAGCAGTACTTC. It yields the protein CASSLQGAGHEQYF.

The V call is TRBV5-1, the J call TRBJ1-1; TRBD1 matches 9 bases. Losses at the gene ends were 0 bases for V and 6 bases for J; bases not matched to a gene: 3. CDR3 length equals 14 residues. Per germline, CDR1 SGHRS and CDR2 YFSETQ. The CDR3 loop reads CASSLGQGVAEAFF. The CDR3 coding sequence is TGCGCCAGCAGCTTGGGACAGGGGGTTGCTGAAGCTTTCTTT.

The chain has TRBV7-8 and TRBJ1-4; D is unresolved. CDR1 is SGHVS and CDR2 is FQNEAQ in the germline V gene. CDR3 length: 14 amino acids. The V end lost 2 bases, the J end lost 8 bases, and 12 bases lay between the germline ends. Here the CDR3 reads CASSLSTVREKLFF. In nucleotides, the CDR3 is TGTGCCAGCAGCTTAAGTACAGTACGGGAAAAACTGTTTTTT.

The chain joins TRBV6-4 to TRBJ1-1, with 7 nucleotides matching TRBD1. Per the germline V gene, CDR1 is MRHNA and CDR2 is SNTAGT. V shed 6 bases, J shed 5 bases, and the junction held 9 bases outside the gene matches. This CDR3 has 14 amino acids. The CDR3 nucleotides are TGTGCCAGCAGGATAGACAGGGCAGGTACTGAAGCTTTCTTT. This gives the protein CASRIDRAGTEAFF.

The chain carries TRBV6-5 and TRBJ2-2, with D possibly TRBD2 on 7 matching bases. CDR1 is MNHEY, CDR2 SVGAGI, per germline. Trimming removed 10 bases at V and 0 bases at J, with 12 bases between. CDR3 length: 14 residues. The CDR3 nucleotides are TGTGCCACCACGCGGGGGCCGAACACCGGGGAGCTGTTTTTT. Translating it yields CATTRGPNTGELFF.

V is TRBV11-2 and J is TRBJ1-3; tentatively, D is TRBD1 (6 bases). The germline V gene encodes CDR1 SGHAT and CDR2 FQNNGV. The CDR3 has 14 amino acids. Trimming pared 5 bases from V and 4 bases from J, leaving 12 bases between. CDR3 region: CASSLDRQGNTIYF. The CDR3, as DNA: TGTGCCAGCAGCCTTGACAGGCAGGGAAACACCATATATTTT. Supplemented by reference TRBV11-2 and TRBJ1-3, the full variable domain reads EAGVAQSPRYKIIEKRQSVAFWCNPISGHATLYWYQQILGQGPKLLIQFQNNGVVDDSQLPKDRFSAERLKGVDSTLKIQPAKLEDSAVYLCASSLDRQGNTIYFGEGSWLTVV.

The rearrangement joins TRBV30 to TRBJ2-7; 7 bases map to TRBD1. Germline V CDR1 and CDR2: GTSNPN, SVGIG (reference sequence). V was pared by 0 bases and J by 4 bases, with 3 bases of the junction left unmatched. The CDR3 spans 13 residues. The CDR3 sequence is CAWSVQDRYEQYF. The CDR3 bases are TGTGCCTGGAGTGTACAGGACAGGTACGAGCAGTACTTC.

This clone has a single count. The junction shows a germline mismatch at one end, possibly a read error. This chain links TRBV6-1 with TRBJ2-1; 7 nucleotides align to TRBD2. Germline V gives CDR1 MNHNS, CDR2 SASEGT. This CDR3 region has 15 residues. The CDR3 coding sequence is TGTGCCAGCAGCGAAGGAGCGACTAGCAACAATGAGCAGTTCTTC. This sequence encodes CASSEGATSNNEQFF.

The gene calls are TRBV5-6 and TRBJ2-1; a weak D match, TRBD1 (5 bases). Trimming pared 3 bases from V and 1 base from J, leaving 11 bases between. The CDR3 loop spans 15 amino acids. The germline CDR1 and CDR2 sequences are SGHDT and YYEEEE. For the CDR3, the DNA is TGTGCCAGCAGCTCAGGGTTGCAATCCTACAATGAGCAGTTCTTC. Protein product: CASSSGLQSYNEQFF.

The V call is TRBV3-1 (or the pseudogene TRBV3-2), the J call TRBJ2-4; perhaps TRBD2 as D (5 bases). Between the trimmed V and J ends, which lost 1 base and 10 bases, there was a span of 11 bases. CDR1 LGHDT and CDR2 YNNKEL come from the germline V gene (reference sequence). CDR3 size: 13 residues. The CDR3 DNA reads TGTGCCAGCAGCCAAGTCGAGGGTCGGATTCAGTACTTC. Protein sequence: CASSQVEGRIQYF.

The chain uses TRBV18 and TRBJ1-1, with 7 positions matching TRBD1. Trimming cost V 4 bases and J 4 bases; bases outside gene matches: 3. CDR3 length: 13 residues. The germline V gene encodes CDR1 KGHSH and CDR2 LQKENI. For the CDR3, the DNA is TGTGCCAGCTCACTGACAGGGCCCACTGAAGCTTTCTTT. Protein sequence: CASSLTGPTEAFF.

The chain combines TRBV2 with TRBJ2-5; maybe TRBD1 (6 bases). V dropped 11 bases and J dropped 5 bases, with 15 bases sitting between them. Per the germline V gene, CDR1 is SNHLY and CDR2 is FYNNEI. The CDR3 has 12 residues. The CDR3 region is CASKQGSETQYF. The CDR3 DNA is TGTGCCTCGAAACAGGGAAGCGAGACCCAGTACTTC.

The chain has TRBV29-1 and TRBJ2-7, with 8 bases lining up with TRBD2. CDR3 size: 14 residues. Trimming cost V 2 bases and J 0 bases; bases outside gene matches: 3. CDR1 and CDR2 (germline): SQVTM, ANQGSEA. CDR3 nucleotides: TGCAGCGTTGAAACCGGGAGGGCCTCCTACGAGCAGTACTTC. It encodes CSVETGRASYEQYF.

This chain uses TRBV11-3 with TRBJ2-1; tentatively, D is TRBD2 (5 bases). The CDR3 contains 13 residues. Germline V gene data show CDR1 as SGHNT and CDR2 as YENEEA. The V and J ends lost 3 bases and 5 bases respectively, with 8 bases between them. CDR3 DNA sequence: TGTGCCAGCAGCTTCGACGGGAACAATGAGCAGTTCTTC. It yields the protein CASSFDGNNEQFF.

V gene TRBV6-6 combines with J gene TRBJ1-2; D is possibly TRBD1 (6 bases). Between the trimmed V and J ends, which lost 4 bases and 0 bases, there was a span of 12 bases. The CDR3 has 15 amino acids. Germline V gives CDR1 MNHNY, CDR2 SVGAGI (reference sequence). The CDR3 sequence is CASSSKDRANYGYTF. The CDR3, as DNA: TGTGCCAGCAGTTCCAAGGACAGAGCTAACTATGGCTACACCTTC.

Concerning this clone itself: Distinct nucleotide sequences in the sample also encode this CDR3. J is TRBJ1-3 and V is TRBV9; D not resolved. Trimming removed 0 bases from V and 2 bases from J, with 3 bases in between. The germline V gene has CDR1 SGDLS and CDR2 YYNGEE. The CDR3 consists of 13 residues. The CDR3 DNA sequence: TGTGCCAGCAGCGTAGCTGCTGGAAACACCATATATTTT. Translated: CASSVAAGNTIYF.

The chain couples TRBV4-2 to TRBJ2-7, with 13 bases aligning to TRBD2. The germline V gene encodes CDR1 LGHNA and CDR2 YNFKEQ. The V and J ends lost 1 base and 3 bases, in that order; junction bases with no gene match: 12. The CDR3 totals 19 residues. In nucleotides, the CDR3 is TGTGCCAGCAGCCAAGCGTCCGGGACTAGCGGGACTAAAAACTACGAGCAGTACTTC. Protein product: CASSQASGTSGTKNYEQYF.